One sample yielded the 7 T cell receptor beta chains listed below, sequenced in a study of T cells in pancreatic ductal adenocarcinoma. Surgery without prior neoadjuvant therapy was the treatment of the selected pancreatic ductal adenocarcinoma patients. Produced via immunoSEQ multiplex PCR; TCRdb's table is partial and in-frame only. The data hold about 9,400 clones, with approximately 67% observed a single time. Sequencing was done on a sample of pancreatic tumor tissue. These receptors originate from a human donor with pancreatic ductal adenocarcinoma.

In this sample, this clone turned up a few times. This chain joins TRBV6-1 and TRBJ1-6; D remains unclear. Germline values: CDR1 MNHNS, CDR2 SASEGT. V dropped 2 bases and J dropped 10 bases, with 12 bases sitting between them. The CDR3 runs to 14 residues. Here the CDR3 DNA reads TGTGCCAGCAGTGAATTCGCAGCAACCTCACCCCTCCACTTT. This encodes CASSEFAATSPLHF.

The chain has TRBV29-1 and TRBJ2-3; possible D gene TRBD2, 5 bases. Germline loops: CDR1 SQVTM, CDR2 ANQGSEA. This CDR3 contains 13 residues. Trimming took 6 bases from V and 4 from J, leaving 14 bases between them. In DNA form, the CDR3 reads TGCAGCGTAGGGCGCGACTACTCAGATACGCAGTATTTT. Translation gives CSVGRDYSDTQYF.

In its sample, this clone was seen a few times. The rearrangement links TRBV4-1 to TRBJ1-5, with 7 bases lining up with TRBD1. The CDR3 runs 15 residues. V was pared by 1 base and J by 6 bases, with 6 bases of the junction left unmatched. Looked up from germline, CDR1 is MGHRA and CDR2 is YSYEKL. Written as DNA, the CDR3 is TGCGCCAGCAGCCAAGGAAGAGGGGGCAGTCAGCCCCAGCATTTT. It is translated as CASSQGRGGSQPQHF.

The chain joins TRBV28 to TRBJ1-2; D may be TRBD1 (5 bases). The germline V gene has CDR1 MDHEN and CDR2 SYDVKM. The CDR3 totals 16 residues. Deletions cut 5 bases from V and 4 bases from J, with 20 bases between. The CDR3 DNA reads TGTGCCAGCAGTAAAACGACGACAGCACTTGTCTATGGCTACACCTTC. Protein product: CASSKTTTALVYGYTF.

This clone came up a few times. The rearrangement links TRBV5-1 to TRBJ2-1; D is perhaps TRBD2 (6 bases). The length of the CDR3 is 12 residues. V gave up 4 bases and J gave up 8 bases, with 10 bases separating them. Per the germline V gene, CDR1 is SGHRS and CDR2 is YFSETQ. In nucleotides, the CDR3 is TGCGCCAGCAGCGTGACTAGTCATGAGCAGTTCTTC. Its translation is CASSVTSHEQFF.

The J gene is TRBJ2-3, the V gene TRBV5-4, with a tentative D call TRBD2 (5 bases). Trimming shortened V by 2 bases and J by 4 bases, and 11 bases separated the two germline ends. Looked up from germline, CDR1 is SGHNT and CDR2 is YYREEE (reference sequence). The CDR3 runs 14 residues. For the CDR3, the DNA is TGTGCCAGCAGCTTAACTAGTTTGCCAGATACGCAGTATTTT. Protein: CASSLTSLPDTQYF.

The V and J genes are TRBV6-6 and TRBJ1-1; 8 nucleotides line up with TRBD1. In germline, CDR1 is MNHNY, CDR2 SVGAGI (reference sequence). V lost 5 bases and J lost 2; bases outside the gene matches: 4. The CDR3 has 14 residues. CDR3 sequence (DNA): TGTGCCAGCAGTAGACAGGGGACCAACACTGAAGCTTTCTTT. Residues: CASSRQGTNTEAFF.